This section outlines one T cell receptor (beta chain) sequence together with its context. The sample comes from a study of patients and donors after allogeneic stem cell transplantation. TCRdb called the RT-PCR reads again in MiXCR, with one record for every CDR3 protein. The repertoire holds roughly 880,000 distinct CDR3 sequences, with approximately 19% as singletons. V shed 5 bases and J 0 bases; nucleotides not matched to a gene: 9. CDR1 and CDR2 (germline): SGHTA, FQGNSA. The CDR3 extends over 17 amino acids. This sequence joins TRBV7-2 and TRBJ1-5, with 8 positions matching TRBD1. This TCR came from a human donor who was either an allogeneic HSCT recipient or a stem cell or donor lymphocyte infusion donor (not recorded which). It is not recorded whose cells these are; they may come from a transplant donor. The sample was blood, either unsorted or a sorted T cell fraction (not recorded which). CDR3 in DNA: TGTGCCAGCAGCCCCCGGGACAGGTTTTATAGCAATCAGCCCCAGCATTTT. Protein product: CASSPRDRFYSNQPQHF. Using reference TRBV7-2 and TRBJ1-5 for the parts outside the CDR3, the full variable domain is GAGVSQSPSNKVTEKGKDVELRCDPISGHTALYWYRQSLGQGLEFLIYFQGNSAPDKSGLPSDRFSAERTGGSVSTLTIQRTQQEDSAVYLCASSPRDRFYSNQPQHFGDGTRLSIL.